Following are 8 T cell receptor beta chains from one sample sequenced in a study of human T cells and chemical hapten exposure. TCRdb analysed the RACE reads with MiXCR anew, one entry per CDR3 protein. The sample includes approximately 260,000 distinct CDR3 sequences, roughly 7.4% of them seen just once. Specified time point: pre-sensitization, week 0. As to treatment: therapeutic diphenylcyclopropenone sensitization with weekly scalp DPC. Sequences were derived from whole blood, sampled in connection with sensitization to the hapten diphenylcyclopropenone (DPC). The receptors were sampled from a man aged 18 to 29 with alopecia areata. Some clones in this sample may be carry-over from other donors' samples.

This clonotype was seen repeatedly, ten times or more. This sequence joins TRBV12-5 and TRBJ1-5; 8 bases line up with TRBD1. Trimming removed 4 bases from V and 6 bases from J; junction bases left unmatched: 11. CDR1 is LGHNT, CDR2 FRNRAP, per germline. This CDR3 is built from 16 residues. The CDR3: CASGSQQGTGSQPQHF. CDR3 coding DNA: TGTGCTAGTGGTTCCCAACAAGGGACAGGCAGTCAGCCCCAGCATTTT.

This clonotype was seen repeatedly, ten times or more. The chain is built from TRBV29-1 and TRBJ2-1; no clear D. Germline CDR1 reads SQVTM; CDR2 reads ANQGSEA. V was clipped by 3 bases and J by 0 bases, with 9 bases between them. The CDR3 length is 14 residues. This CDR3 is CSVDPGSSYNEQFF. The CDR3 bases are TGCAGCGTTGACCCCGGCAGCTCCTACAATGAGCAGTTCTTC.

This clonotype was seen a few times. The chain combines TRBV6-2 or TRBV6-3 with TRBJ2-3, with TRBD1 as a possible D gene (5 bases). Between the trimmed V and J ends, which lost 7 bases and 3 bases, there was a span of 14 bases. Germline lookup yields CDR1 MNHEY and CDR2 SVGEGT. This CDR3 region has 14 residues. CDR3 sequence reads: CASTRTRTTDTQYF. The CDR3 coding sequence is TGTGCCAGCACGCGGACAAGGACGACAGATACGCAGTATTTT.

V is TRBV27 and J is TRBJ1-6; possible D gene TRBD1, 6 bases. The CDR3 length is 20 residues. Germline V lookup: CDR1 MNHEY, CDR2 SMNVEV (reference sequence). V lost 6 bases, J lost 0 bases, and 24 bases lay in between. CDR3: CASRDRKGTGLSSYNSPLHF. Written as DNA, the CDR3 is TGTGCCAGCAGGGACAGAAAGGGTACTGGGTTGAGCTCCTATAATTCACCCCTCCACTTT.

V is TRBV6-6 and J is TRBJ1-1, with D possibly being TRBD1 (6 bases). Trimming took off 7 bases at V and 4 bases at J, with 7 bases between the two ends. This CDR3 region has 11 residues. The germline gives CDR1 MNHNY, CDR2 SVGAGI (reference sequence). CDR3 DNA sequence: TGTGCCAGCACAGGGGTCACTGAAGCTTTCTTT. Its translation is CASTGVTEAFF.

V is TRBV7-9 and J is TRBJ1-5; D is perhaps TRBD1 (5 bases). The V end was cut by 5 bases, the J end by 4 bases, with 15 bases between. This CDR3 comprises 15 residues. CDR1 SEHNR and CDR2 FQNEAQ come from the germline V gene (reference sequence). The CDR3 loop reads CASSPGDGGNQPQHF. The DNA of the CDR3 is TGTGCCAGCAGCCCGGGGGATGGGGGTAATCAGCCCCAGCATTTT.

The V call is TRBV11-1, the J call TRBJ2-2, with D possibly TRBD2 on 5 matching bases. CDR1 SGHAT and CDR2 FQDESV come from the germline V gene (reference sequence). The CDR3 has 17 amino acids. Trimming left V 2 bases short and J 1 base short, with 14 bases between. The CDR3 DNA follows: TGTGCCAGCAGCTTATTATCCGGCGGACTGAACACCGGGGAGCTGTTTTTT. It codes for CASSLLSGGLNTGELFF.

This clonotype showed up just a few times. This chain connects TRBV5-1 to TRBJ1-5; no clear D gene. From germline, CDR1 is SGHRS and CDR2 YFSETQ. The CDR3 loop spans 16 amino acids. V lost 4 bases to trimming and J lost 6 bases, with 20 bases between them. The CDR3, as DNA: TGCGCCAGCAGCCCCTCCCCTCTGGGCTCAACTCAGCCCCAGCATTTT. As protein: CASSPSPLGSTQPQHF.